The clone carrying this T cell receptor beta chain turned up a few times. Its target is not known. The data were taken from a study of T cells in Graves' hyperthyroidism and ophthalmopathy. Findings and caveats of the study: Model output signaled ophthalmopathy a median approximately six months ahead of onset. Patients with ophthalmopathy were separated from those with stable hyperthyroidism by a 13 V-J model.

Germline values: CDR1 LNHDA, CDR2 SQIVND (reference sequence). The CDR3 loop spans 13 amino acids. Trimming pared 3 bases from V and 3 bases from J, leaving 8 bases between. Using RNA transcripts as the source, TCR beta CDR3 regions were amplified. When the TCR CDR3 underwent first-round RT-PCR, the HTBI primer set was used. A single record per CDR3 protein comes from TCRdb applying MiXCR to the multiplex PCR reads. Of about 410,000 distinct CDR3 sequences detected, roughly 15% appear once; the ten largest clones hold under 15%. Ophthalmopathy cases scored 3 or more on the Clinical Activity Score and 4 or more on NOSPECS grade, with duration below 3 months. Criteria for exclusion of patients were uncontrolled infection, other autoimmune disease, pregnancy or lactation.

The receptor comes from a man aged 18 to 29 with Graves' ophthalmopathy. Specimen: blood. This chain connects TRBV19 to TRBJ1-1; D perhaps matches TRBD1 (5 bases). CDR3 DNA sequence: TGTGCCAGTAGTATGGGGCAGTACACTGAAGCTTTCTTT. It codes for CASSMGQYTEAFF.